This T cell receptor beta chain was sequenced during a study of T cells after yellow fever vaccination. In the study overall: Fractions with few cells were prepared using SMART-Seq v4 Ultra Low Input.

There are many counts of this clonotype. What it binds is unknown. Germline CDR1 reads DFQATT; CDR2 reads SNEGSKA (reference sequence). The CDR3 is 14 amino acids. V lost 5 bases to trimming and J lost 1 base; unmatched junction nucleotides: 4. Study findings and constraints: Clonotypes found in both CD4 and CD8 compartments made up a small share. When the response was secondary, it was weaker but reached its peak faster, day 5 versus 15.

Each CDR3 protein gets one entry after TCRdb re-called the 5' RACE reads with MiXCR. The table has roughly 500,000 distinct CDR3 sequences, under 25% seen once. The input for sequencing was PBMCs, taken 15 days after the yellow fever booster vaccination. The sequence was collected from a man aged 30-40 years who received the YFV17D yellow fever vaccine. The V call is TRBV20-1, the J call TRBJ1-5; TRBD1 agrees at 8 bases. CDR3 in DNA: TGCAGTGCTCCCCGGACAGGGAGCAATCAGCCCCAGCATTTT. This codes for CSAPRTGSNQPQHF.